The T cell receptor (beta chain) described here comes from a study of response to subunit inactivated influenza vaccine. General study points: The authors suggested that every seasonal influenza vaccination recruits few new T cells.

Trimming at V came to 4 bases and at J to 9 bases, leaving 8 bases not matched to a gene. CDR3 length equals 14 residues. Germline assignment: CDR1 LNHDA and CDR2 SQIVND (reference sequence). TCRdb recomputed calls from the RT-PCR reads with MiXCR, one row per CDR3 protein. Of hundreds of thousands of distinct CDR3 sequences in the sample, approximately 14% were seen once. In the case of this clonotype: Its target is not known.

The TCR originated in a man aged 50 or older who received an inactivated influenza vaccine. The chain has TRBV19 and TRBJ2-1; 8 bases map to TRBD2. This material consisted of PBMCs from blood, taken around 15 days before vaccination. The CDR3 reads CASSKRGTRVEQFF. Written as DNA, the CDR3 is TGTGCCAGTAGTAAGCGAGGGACTAGGGTTGAGCAGTTCTTC.